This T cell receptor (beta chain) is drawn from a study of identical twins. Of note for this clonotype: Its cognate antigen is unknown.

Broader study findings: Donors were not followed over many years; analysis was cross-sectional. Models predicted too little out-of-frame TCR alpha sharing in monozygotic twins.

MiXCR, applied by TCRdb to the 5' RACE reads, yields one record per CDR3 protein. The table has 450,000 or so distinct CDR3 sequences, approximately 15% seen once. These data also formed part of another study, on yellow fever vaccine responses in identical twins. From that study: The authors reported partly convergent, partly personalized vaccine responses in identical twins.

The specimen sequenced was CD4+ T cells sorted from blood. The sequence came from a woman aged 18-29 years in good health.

In nucleotides, the CDR3 is TGTGCCAGCAGTCCCCCGGGACAGGGAAATACGCAGTATTTT. Protein product: CASSPPGQGNTQYF. The rearrangement joins TRBV28 to TRBJ2-3; TRBD1 aligns across 9 bases. The CDR3 extends over 14 amino acids. V lost 5 bases to trimming and J lost 7 bases; unmatched junction nucleotides: 7. The germline V gene has CDR1 MDHEN and CDR2 SYDVKM.